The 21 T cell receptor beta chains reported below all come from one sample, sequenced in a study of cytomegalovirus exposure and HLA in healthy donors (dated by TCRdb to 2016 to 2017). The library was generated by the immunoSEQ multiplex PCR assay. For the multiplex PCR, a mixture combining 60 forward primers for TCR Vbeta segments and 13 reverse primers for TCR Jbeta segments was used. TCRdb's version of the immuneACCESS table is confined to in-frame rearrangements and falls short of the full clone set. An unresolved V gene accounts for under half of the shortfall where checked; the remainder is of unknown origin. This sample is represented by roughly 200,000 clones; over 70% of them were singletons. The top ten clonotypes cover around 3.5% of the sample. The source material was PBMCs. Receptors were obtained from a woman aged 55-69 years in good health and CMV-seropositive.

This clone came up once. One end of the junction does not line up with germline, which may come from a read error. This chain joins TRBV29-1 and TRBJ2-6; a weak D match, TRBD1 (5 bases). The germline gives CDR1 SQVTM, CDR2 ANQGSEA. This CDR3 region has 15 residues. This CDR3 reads CSIQTARAGANGLTF. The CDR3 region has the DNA TGCAGCATCCAAACCGCAAGGGCTGGGGCCAACGGCCTGACTTTC.

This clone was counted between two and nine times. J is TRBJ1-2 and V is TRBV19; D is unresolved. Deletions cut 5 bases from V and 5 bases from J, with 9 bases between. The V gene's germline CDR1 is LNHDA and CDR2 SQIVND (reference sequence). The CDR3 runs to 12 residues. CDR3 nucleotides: TGTGCCAGTAGTGCCGACATGTATGGCTACACCTTC. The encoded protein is CASSADMYGYTF.

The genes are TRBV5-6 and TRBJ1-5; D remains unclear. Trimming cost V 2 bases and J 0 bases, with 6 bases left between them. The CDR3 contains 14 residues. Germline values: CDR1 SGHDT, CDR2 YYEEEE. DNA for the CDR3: TGTGCCAGCAGCTTTCTAGATAGCAATCAGCCCCAGCATTTT. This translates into CASSFLDSNQPQHF.

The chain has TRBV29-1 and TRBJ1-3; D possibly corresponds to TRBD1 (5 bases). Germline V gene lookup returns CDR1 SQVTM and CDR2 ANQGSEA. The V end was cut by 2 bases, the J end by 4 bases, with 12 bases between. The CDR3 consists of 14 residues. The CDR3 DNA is TGCAGCGTTGAAACAGGCTCCGGGGGAAACACCATATATTTT. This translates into CSVETGSGGNTIYF.

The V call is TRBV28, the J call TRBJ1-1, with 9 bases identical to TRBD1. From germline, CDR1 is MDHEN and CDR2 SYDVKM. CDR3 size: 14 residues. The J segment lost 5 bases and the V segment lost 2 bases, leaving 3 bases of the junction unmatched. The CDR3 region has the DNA TGTGCCAGCAGTTTAAAGACAGGGGGTACTGAAGCTTTCTTT. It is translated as CASSLKTGGTEAFF.

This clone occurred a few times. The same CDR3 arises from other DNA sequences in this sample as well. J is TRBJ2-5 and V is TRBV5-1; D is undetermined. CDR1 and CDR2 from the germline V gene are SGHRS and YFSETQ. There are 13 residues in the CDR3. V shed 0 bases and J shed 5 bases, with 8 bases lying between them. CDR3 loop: CASSLGEAETQYF. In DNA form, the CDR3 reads TGCGCCAGCAGCTTGGGAGAGGCTGAGACCCAGTACTTC.

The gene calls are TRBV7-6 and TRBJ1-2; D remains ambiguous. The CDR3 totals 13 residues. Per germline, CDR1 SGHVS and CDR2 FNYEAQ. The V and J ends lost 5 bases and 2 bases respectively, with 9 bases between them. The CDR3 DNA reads TGTGCCAGCAGCCGTGACACAAACTATGGCTACACCTTC. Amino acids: CASSRDTNYGYTF.

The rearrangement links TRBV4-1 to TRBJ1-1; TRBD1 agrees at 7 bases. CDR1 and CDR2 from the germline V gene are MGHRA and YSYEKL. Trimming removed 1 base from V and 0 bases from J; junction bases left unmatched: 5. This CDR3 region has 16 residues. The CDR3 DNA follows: TGCGCCAGCAGCCAAGGGGCGACAGGGATGAACACTGAAGCTTTCTTT. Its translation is CASSQGATGMNTEAFF.

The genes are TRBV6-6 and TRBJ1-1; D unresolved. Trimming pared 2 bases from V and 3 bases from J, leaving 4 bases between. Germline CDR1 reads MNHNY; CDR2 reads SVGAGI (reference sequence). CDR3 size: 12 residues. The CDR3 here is CASSYLDTEAFF. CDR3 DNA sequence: TGTGCCAGCAGTTACCTCGACACTGAAGCTTTCTTT.

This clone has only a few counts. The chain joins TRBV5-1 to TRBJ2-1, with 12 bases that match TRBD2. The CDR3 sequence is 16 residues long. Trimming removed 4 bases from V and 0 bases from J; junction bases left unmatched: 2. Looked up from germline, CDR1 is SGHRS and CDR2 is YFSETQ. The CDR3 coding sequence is TGCGCCAGCAGCCTGACTAGCGGGAGCTCCTACAATGAGCAGTTCTTC. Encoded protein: CASSLTSGSSYNEQFF.

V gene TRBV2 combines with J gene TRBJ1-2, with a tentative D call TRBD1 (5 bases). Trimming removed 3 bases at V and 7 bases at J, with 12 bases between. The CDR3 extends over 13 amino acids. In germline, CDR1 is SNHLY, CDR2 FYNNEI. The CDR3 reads CASSDRVESGYTF. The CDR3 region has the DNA TGTGCCAGCAGTGACAGGGTTGAGAGTGGCTACACCTTC.

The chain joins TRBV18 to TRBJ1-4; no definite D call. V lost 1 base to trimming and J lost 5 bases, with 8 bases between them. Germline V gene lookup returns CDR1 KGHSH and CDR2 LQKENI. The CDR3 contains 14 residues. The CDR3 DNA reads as TGTGCCAGCTCACCACGACTCGAAAATGAAAAACTGTTTTTT. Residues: CASSPRLENEKLFF.

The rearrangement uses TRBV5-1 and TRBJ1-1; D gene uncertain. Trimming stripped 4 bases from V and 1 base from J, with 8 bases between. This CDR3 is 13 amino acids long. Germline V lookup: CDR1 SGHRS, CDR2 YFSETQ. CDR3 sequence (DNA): TGCGCCAGCAGCCGTACAGAGAACACTGAAGCTTTCTTT. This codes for CASSRTENTEAFF.

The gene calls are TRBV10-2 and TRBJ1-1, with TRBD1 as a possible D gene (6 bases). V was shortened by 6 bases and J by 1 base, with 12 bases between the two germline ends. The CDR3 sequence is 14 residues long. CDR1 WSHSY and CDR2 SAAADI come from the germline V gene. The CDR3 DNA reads TGCGCCAGCAGGAGGGGGGGTCGGAACACTGAAGCTTTCTTT. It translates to CASRRGGRNTEAFF.

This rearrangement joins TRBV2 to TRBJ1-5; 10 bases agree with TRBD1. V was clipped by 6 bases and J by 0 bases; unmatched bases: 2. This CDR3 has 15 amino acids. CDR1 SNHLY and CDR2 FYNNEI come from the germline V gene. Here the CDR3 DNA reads TGTGCCAGCAGGCGGACAGGGGGTAGCAATCAGCCCCAGCATTTT. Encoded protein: CASRRTGGSNQPQHF.

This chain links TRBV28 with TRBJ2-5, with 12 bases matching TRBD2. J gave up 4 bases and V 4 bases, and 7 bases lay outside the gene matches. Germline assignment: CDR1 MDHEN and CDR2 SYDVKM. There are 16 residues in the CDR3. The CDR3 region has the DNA TGTGCCAGCAGTTATGGGGCTAGCGGGAGGGGAGAGACCCAGTACTTC. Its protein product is CASSYGASGRGETQYF.

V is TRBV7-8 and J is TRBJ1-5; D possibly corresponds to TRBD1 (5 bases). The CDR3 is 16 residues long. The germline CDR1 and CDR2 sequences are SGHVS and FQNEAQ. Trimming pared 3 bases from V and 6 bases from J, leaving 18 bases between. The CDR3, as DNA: TGTGCCAGCAGCTTGGGGGGTCTACTCCGATCTCAGCCCCAGCATTTT. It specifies CASSLGGLLRSQPQHF.

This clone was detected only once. CDR3 amino acids: CASSLDPTGVYVSPLHF. In DNA, the CDR3 is TGCGCCAGCAGCTTGGACCCGACAGGGGTCTACGTTTCACCCCTCCACTTT. The rearrangement uses TRBV5-1 and TRBJ1-6; 8 bases align to TRBD1. The germline CDR1 and CDR2 sequences are SGHRS and YFSETQ. The J segment lost 9 bases and the V segment lost 0 bases, leaving 11 bases of the junction unmatched. This CDR3 comprises 17 residues.

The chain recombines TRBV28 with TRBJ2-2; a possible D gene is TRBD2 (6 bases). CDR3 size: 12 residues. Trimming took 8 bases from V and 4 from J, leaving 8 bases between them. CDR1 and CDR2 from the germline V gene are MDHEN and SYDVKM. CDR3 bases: TGTGCCAGCGGGGGGAGCACCGGGGAGCTGTTTTTT. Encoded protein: CASGGSTGELFF. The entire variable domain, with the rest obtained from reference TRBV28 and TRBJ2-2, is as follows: DVKVTQSSRYLVKRTGEKVFLECVQDMDHENMFWYRQDPGLGLRLIYFSYDVKMKEKGDIPEGYSVSREKKERFSLILESASTNQTSMYLCASGGSTGELFFGEGSRLTVL.

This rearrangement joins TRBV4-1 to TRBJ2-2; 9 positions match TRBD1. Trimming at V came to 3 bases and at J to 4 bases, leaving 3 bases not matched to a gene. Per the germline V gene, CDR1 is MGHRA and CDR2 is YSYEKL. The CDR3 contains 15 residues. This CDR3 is CASSQRQGGTGELFF. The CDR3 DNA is TGCGCCAGCAGCCAGAGACAGGGGGGCACCGGGGAGCTGTTTTTT.

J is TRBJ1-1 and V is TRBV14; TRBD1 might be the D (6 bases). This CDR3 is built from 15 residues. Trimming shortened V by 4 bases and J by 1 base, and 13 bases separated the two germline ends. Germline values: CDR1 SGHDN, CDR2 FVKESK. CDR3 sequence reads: CASSLLGQPNTEAFF. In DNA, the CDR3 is TGTGCCAGCAGCCTCCTAGGACAGCCGAACACTGAAGCTTTCTTT.